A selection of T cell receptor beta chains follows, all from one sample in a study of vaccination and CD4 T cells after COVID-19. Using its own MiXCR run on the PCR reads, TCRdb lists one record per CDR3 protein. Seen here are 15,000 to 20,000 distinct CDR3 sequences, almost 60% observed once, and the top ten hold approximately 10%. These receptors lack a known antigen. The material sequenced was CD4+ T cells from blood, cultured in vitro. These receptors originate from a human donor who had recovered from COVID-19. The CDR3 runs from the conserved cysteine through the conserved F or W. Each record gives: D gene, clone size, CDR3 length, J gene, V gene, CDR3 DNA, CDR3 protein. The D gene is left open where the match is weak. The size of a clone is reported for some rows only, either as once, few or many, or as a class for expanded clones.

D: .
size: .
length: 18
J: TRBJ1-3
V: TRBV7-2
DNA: TGTGCCAGCAGCTTATCTTATGGGGGACATAGCTCTGGAAACACCATATATTTT
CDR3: CASSLSYGGHSSGNTIYF

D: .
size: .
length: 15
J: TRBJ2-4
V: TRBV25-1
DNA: TGTGCCAGCAGACAGGGCAGGAGAATCGTAAACATTCAGTACTTC
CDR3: CASRQGRRIVNIQYF

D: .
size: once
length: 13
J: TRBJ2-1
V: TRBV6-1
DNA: TGTGCCAGCAGCCGGGACTTCTACAATGAGCAGTTCTTC
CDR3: CASSRDFYNEQFF

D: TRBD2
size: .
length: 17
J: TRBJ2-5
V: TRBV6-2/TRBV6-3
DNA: TGTGCCAGCAGTTACGGAATTTCGGCGGGAGGGCTAGAGACCCAGTACTTC
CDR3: CASSYGISAGGLETQYF

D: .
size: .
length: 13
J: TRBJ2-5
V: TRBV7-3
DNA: TGTGCCAGCAGCTTCAGAGGGCCAGAGACCCAGTACTTC
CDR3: CASSFRGPETQYF

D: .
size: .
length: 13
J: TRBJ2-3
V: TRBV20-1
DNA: TGCAGTGCCAAGGCCATTCCCACAGATACGCAGTATTTT
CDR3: CSAKAIPTDTQYF

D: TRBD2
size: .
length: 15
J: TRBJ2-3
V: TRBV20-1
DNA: TGCAGTGCAAACCCCAGCGGGGGGAACACAGATACGCAGTATTTT
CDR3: CSANPSGGNTDTQYF

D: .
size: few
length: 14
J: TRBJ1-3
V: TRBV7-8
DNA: TGTGCCAGCAGCCCCCAGAGCTCTGGAAACACCATATATTTT
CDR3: CASSPQSSGNTIYF

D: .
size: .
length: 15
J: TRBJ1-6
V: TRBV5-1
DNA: TGCGCCAGCAGCTTGGCTATGGGTCTAGGTTCACCCCTCCACTTT
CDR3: CASSLAMGLGSPLHF

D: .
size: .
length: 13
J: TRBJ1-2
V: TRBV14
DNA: TGTGCCAGCAGCTCAGGGCCTAGCTATGGCTACACCTTC
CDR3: CASSSGPSYGYTF

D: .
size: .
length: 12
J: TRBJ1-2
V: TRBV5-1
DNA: TGCGCCAGCAGCTTCGGACAGACTGGCTACACCTTC
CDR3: CASSFGQTGYTF

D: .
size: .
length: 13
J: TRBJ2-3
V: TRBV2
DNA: TGTGCCAGCAGTGAAGAGTCCGGGTGGACGCAGTATTTT
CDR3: CASSEESGWTQYF

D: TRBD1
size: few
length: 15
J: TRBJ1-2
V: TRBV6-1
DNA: TGTGCCAGCAGTCAAGGGACAGGTCGGAACTATGGCTACACCTTC
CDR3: CASSQGTGRNYGYTF

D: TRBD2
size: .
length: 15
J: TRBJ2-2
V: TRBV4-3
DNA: TGCGCCAGCAGCTACGTAGCGGGAGGGACCGGGGAGCTGTTTTTT
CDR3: CASSYVAGGTGELFF

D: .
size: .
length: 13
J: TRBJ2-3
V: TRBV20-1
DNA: TGCAGTGCTAGAGCCCCCTCAGTAGATACGCAGTATTTT
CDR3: CSARAPSVDTQYF

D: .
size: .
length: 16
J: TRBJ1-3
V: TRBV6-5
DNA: TGTGCCAGCAGTTTCAGGGGAGGCCAAGATGGAAACACCATATATTTT
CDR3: CASSFRGGQDGNTIYF

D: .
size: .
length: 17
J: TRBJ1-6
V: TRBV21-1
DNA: TGTGCCAGCAGCACCTCATTTACCGGGACTAAGAATTCACCCCTCCACTTT
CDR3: CASSTSFTGTKNSPLHF

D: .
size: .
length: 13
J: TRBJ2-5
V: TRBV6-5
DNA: TGTGCCAGCAGTTACTCCATAGGAGAGACCCAGTACTTC
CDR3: CASSYSIGETQYF

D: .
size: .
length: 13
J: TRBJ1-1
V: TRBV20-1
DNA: TGCAGTGCTAGAAAGGGCCTCGGCACTGAAGCTTTCTTT
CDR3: CSARKGLGTEAFF

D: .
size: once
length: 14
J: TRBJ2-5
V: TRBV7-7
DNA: TGTGCTAGCAGCTTAGGACGTGGGCGAGAGACCCAGTACTTC
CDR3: CASSLGRGRETQYF

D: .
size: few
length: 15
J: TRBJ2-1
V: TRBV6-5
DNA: TGTGCCAGCAGTTACCGCGGAGGCCTCTACAATGAGCAGTTCTTC
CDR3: CASSYRGGLYNEQFF

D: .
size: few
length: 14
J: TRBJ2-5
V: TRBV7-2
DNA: TGTGCCAGCAGCCCGTCGGCAGCCCAAGAGACCCAGTACTTC
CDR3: CASSPSAAQETQYF

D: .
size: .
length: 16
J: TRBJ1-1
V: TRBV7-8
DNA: TGTGCCAGCAGCTTAGGGGGCCCAATAAGGAGCACTGAAGCTTTCTTT
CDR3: CASSLGGPIRSTEAFF